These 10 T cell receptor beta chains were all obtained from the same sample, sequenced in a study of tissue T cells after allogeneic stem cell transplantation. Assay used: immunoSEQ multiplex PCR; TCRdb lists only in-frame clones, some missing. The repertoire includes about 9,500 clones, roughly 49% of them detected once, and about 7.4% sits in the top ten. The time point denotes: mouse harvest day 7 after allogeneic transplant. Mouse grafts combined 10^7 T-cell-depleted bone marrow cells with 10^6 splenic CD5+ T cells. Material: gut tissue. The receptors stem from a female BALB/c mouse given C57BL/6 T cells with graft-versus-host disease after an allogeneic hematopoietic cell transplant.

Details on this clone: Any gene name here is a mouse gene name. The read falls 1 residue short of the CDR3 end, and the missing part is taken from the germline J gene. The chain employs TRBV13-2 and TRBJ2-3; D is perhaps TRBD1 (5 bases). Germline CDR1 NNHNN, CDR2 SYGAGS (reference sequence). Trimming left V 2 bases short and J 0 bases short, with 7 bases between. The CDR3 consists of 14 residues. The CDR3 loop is CASGDDSSAETLYF. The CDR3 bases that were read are TGTGCCAGCGGTGACGACAGTAGTGCAGAAACGCTGTAT.

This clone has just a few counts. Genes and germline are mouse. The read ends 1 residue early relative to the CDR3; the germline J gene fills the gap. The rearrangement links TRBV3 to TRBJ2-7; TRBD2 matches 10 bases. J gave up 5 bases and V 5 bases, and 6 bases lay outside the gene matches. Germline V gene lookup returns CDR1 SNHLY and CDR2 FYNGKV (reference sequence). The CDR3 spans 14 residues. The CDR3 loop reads CASSPRLGGNEQYF. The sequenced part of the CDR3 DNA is TGTGCCAGCAGCCCCCGACTGGGGGGAAATGAACAGTAC.

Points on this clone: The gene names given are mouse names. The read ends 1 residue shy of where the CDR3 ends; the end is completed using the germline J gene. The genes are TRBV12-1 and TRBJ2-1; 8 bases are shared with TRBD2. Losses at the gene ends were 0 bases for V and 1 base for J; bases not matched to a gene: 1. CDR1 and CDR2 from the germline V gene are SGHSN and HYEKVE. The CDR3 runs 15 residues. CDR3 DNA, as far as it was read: TGTGCCAGCTCTCTCTGGGGGGGGAACTATGCTGAGCAGTTC. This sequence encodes CASSLWGGNYAEQF. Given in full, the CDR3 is CASSLWGGNYAEQFF.

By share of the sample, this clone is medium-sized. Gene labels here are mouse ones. Incomplete CDR3 DNA: TGTGCCAGCAGTCTTTACATTTCCAACGAAAGATTATTT. Its protein is CASSLYISNERLF. Given in full, the CDR3 is CASSLYISNERLFF. The chain joins TRBV26 to TRBJ1-4, with D hard to call. The read stops 1 residue short of the end of the CDR3; the missing end is completed from the germline J gene. V dropped 3 bases and J dropped 0 bases, with 5 bases sitting between them. Germline V gives CDR1 KGHPV, CDR2 FQNQEV (reference sequence). This CDR3 has 14 residues. The full variable domain, in which reference TRBV26 and TRBJ1-4 provide the parts outside the CDR3, is NSKVIQTPRYLVKGQGQKAKMRCIPEKGHPVVFWYQQNKNNEFKFLINFQNQEVLQQIDMTEKRFSAECPSNSPCSLEIQSSEAGDSALYLCASSLYISNERLFFGHGTKLSVL.

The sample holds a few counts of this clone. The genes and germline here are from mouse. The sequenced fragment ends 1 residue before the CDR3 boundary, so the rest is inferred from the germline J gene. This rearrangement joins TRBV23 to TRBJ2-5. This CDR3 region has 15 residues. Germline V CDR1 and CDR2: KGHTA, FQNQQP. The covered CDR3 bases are TGCTCCAGCAGTCAATCGAACGGGTTTCGAGACACCCAGTAC. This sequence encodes CSSSQSNGFRDTQY. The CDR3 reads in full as CSSSQSNGFRDTQYF. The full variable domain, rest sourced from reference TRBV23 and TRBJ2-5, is DAAVTQKPRYLIKMKGQEAEMKCIPEKGHTAVFWYQQKQSKELKFLIYFQNQQPLDQIDMVKERFSAVCPSSSLCSLGIRTCEAEDSALYLCSSSQSNGFRDTQYFGPGTRLLVL.

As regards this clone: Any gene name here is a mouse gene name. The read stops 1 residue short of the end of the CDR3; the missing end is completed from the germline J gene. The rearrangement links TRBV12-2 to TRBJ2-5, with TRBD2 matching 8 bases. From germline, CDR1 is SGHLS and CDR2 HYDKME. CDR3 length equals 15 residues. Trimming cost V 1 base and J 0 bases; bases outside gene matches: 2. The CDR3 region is CASSLGGLNQDTQYF. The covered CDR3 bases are TGTGCCAGCTCTCTGGGGGGGCTTAACCAAGACACCCAGTAC.

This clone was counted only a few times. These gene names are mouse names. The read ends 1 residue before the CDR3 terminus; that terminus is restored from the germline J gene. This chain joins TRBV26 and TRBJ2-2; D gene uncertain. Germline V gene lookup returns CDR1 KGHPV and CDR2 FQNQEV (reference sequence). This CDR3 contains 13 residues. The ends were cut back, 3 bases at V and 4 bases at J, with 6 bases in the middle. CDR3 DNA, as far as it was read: TGTGCCAGCAGTCTAACATTCACCGGGCAGCTCTAC. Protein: CASSLTFTGQLY. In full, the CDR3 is CASSLTFTGQLYF.

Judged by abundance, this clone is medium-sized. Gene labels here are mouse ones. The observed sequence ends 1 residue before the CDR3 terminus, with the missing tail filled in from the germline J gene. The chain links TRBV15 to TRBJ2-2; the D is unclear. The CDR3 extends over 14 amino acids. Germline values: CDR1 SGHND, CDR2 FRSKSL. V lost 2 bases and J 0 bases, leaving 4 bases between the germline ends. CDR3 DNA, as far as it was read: TGTGCCAGCAGTTTAATAGCAAACACCGGGCAGCTCTAC. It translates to CASSLIANTGQLY. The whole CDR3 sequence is CASSLIANTGQLYF.

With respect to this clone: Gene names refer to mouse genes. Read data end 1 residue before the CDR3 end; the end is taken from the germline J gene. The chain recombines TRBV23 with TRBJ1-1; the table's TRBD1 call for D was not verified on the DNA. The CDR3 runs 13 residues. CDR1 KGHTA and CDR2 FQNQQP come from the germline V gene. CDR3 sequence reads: CSSSLTENTEVFF. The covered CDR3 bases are TGCTCCAGCAGCCTGACAGAAAACACAGAAGTCTTC.

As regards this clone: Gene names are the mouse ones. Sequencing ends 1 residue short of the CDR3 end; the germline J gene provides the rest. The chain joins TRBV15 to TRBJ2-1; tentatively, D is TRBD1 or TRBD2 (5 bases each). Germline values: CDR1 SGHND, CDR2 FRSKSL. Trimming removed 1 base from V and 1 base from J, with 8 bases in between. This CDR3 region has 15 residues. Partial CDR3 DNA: TGTGCCAGCAGTTTAGAGAGGGGCAACTATGCTGAGCAGTTC. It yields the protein CASSLERGNYAEQF. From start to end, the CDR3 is CASSLERGNYAEQFF.